What follows describes a single T cell receptor (beta chain). Genes and germline are mouse. The CDR3 goes on 1 residue after the read ends, and that part is filled in from the germline J gene. The repertoire was sequenced with immunoSEQ multiplex PCR; TCRdb's copy has only in-frame clones and lacks some. The data contain about 48,000 clones, less than 75% of them seen just once; the ten biggest clones take up approximately 0.7%. The CDR3 totals 15 residues. The junction had 2 bases not matched to a gene; V was cut back by 5 bases and J by 0 bases. The V gene's germline CDR1 is NNHNN and CDR2 SYGAGS (reference sequence). These data are taken from a study of tissue T cells after allogeneic stem cell transplantation.

The receptor's source is a pool of C57BL/6 mice in good health. The sample comprised sorted cells pooled from one or two spleens. The chain is built from TRBV13-2 and TRBJ2-5, with 11 bases lining up with TRBD2. The CDR3 loop is CASGGTGGNQDTQYF. The CDR3 DNA, read in part, is TGTGCCAGCGGGGGGACTGGGGGTAACCAAGACACCCAGTAC.